This T cell receptor (beta chain) was documented in a study of cytomegalovirus exposure and HLA in healthy donors. Overall study: Both the roughly 120 validation repertoires and the 600 to 700 first-cohort repertoires used the same platform, as reported by a later analysis. Study findings and constraints: Some TCR beta chains (around 180 of them) were listed as cytomegalovirus-associated. Within the 120 or so validation repertoires, first-cohort TCR clusters tended to co-occur, according to a later analysis.

Assay: immunoSEQ multiplex PCR; the TCRdb copy retains only in-frame clones and omits some. The sample lists 100,000 or so clones; 86% were seen once. CDR1 is SNHLY, CDR2 FYNNEI, per germline. V was shortened by 0 bases and J by 5 bases, with 12 bases between the two germline ends. The CDR3 runs 15 residues. Donors were drawn from the roughly 130-subject validation cohort, separate from the roughly 670-subject first cohort. In regard to this clone: Its cognate antigen is unknown.

The receptor was derived from a woman aged 18-29 years in good health and CMV-seropositive. This chain joins TRBV2 and TRBJ2-3; weak D call: TRBD2 (5 bases). Input material: PBMCs. CDR3 nucleotides: TGTGCCAGCAGTGAAGCGGGAGTGGGTGGAGATACGCAGTATTTT. As protein: CASSEAGVGGDTQYF.